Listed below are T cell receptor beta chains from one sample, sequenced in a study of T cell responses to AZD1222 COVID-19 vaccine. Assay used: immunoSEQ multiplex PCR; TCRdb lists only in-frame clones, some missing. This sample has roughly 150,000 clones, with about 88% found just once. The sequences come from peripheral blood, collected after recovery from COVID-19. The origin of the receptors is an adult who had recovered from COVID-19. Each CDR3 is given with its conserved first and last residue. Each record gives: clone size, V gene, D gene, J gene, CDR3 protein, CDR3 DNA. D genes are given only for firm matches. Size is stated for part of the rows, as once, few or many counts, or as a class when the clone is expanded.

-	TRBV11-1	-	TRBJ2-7	CASSLSGLSLGEQYF	TGTGCCAGCAGCTTATCGGGACTTTCTTTAGGAGAGCAGTACTTC
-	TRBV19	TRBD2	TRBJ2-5	CASRPRTSQETQYF	TGTGCCAGTAGACCGCGGACTAGCCAGGAGACCCAGTACTTC
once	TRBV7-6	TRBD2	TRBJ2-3	CASSLVAGGPVSTDTQYF	TGTGCCAGCAGCTTAGTGGCGGGAGGGCCGGTTAGCACAGATACGCAGTATTTT
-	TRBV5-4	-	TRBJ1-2	CASSLADSVGYTF	TGTGCCAGCAGCTTGGCCGACAGCGTTGGCTACACCTTC
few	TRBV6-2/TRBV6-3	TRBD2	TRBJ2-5	CASSYAGGLTQYF	TGTGCCAGCAGTTACGCGGGGGGACTGACCCAGTACTTC
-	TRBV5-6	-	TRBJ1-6	CASSFGGRRDSPLHF	TGTGCCAGCAGCTTTGGAGGGCGTAGGGATTCACCCCTCCACTTT
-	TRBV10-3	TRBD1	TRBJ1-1	CAISMDRGAEAFF	TGTGCCATCAGTATGGACAGGGGGGCTGAAGCTTTCTTT
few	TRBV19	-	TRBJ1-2	CASSFRQVADGYTF	TGTGCCAGTAGTTTTCGACAGGTTGCGGATGGCTACACCTTC
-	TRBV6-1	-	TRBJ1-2	CASSEWAVNGYTF	TGTGCCAGCAGTGAATGGGCAGTCAATGGCTACACCTTC
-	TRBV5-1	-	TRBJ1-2	CASSSEQGDYGYTF	TGCGCCAGCAGCTCGGAGCAGGGAGACTATGGCTACACCTTC
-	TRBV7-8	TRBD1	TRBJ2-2	CASSAAGQGTGELFF	TGTGCCAGCAGCGCAGCGGGACAGGGGACCGGGGAGCTGTTTTTT
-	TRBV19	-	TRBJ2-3	CASSAALPSTDTQYF	TGTGCCAGTAGTGCAGCCCTACCTAGCACAGATACGCAGTATTTT
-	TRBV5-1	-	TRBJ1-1	CASSLVRAENTEAFF	TGCGCCAGCAGCCTGGTTAGGGCCGAGAACACTGAAGCTTTCTTT
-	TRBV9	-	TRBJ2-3	CASSVGTDTQYF	TGTGCCAGCAGCGTAGGAACAGATACGCAGTATTTT
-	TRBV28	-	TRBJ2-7	CASSSPQGPSYEQYF	TGTGCCAGCAGTTCCCCCCAGGGACCCTCCTACGAGCAGTACTTC
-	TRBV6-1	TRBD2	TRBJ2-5	CASIKSGGQETQYF	TGTGCCAGCATCAAGAGCGGGGGGCAAGAGACCCAGTACTTC
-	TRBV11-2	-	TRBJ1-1	CASSLMAGENTEAFF	TGTGCCAGCAGCTTAATGGCGGGGGAGAACACTGAAGCTTTCTTT
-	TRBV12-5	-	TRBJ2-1	CASGSWDTAKGQFF	TGTGCTAGTGGTTCCTGGGACACCGCGAAAGGGCAGTTCTTC
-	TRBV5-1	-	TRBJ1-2	CASSLEGIGLGYGYTF	TGCGCCAGCAGCTTGGAAGGGATAGGTCTGGGCTATGGCTACACCTTC
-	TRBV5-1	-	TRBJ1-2	CASSLQESYGYTF	TGCGCCAGCAGCTTACAGGAGAGCTATGGCTACACCTTC
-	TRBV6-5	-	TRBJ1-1	CASSLVGTEAFF	TGTGCCAGCAGCTTGGTGGGCACTGAAGCTTTCTTT
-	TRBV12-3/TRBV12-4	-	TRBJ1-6	CASSQNPISPLHF	TGTGCCAGCAGCCAGAACCCTATTTCACCCCTCCACTTT
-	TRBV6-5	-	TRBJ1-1	CASRRLATRTEAFF	TGTGCCAGCAGGAGGCTGGCGACAAGGACTGAAGCTTTCTTT
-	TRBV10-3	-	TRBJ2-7	CAISGPQAGSEQYF	TGTGCCATCAGTGGGCCACAAGCTGGGTCCGAGCAGTACTTC
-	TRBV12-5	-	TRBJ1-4	CASGLAGTPNEKLFF	TGTGCTAGTGGTTTGGCCGGGACACCTAATGAAAAACTGTTTTTT
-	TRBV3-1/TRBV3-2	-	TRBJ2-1	CASRTGSSYNEQFF	TGTGCCAGCAGGACTGGAAGCTCCTACAATGAGCAGTTCTTC
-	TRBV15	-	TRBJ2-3	CATELGASTTDTQYF	TGTGCCACCGAGTTGGGGGCCTCAACCACGGATACGCAGTATTTT
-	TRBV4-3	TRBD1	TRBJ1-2	CASSTGTGAGGYTF	TGCGCCAGCAGCACCGGGACAGGGGCTGGCGGCTACACCTTC
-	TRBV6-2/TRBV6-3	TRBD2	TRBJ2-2	CASSSPGTSGSRELFF	TGTGCCAGCAGTTCACCAGGGACTAGCGGGAGCCGGGAGCTGTTTTTT
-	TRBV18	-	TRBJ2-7	CASSQNYEQYF	TGTGCCAGCTCACAGAACTACGAGCAGTACTTC
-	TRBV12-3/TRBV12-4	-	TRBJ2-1	CASRGSEQFF	TGTGCCAGCAGGGGGAGTGAGCAGTTCTTC